The 12 T cell receptor beta chains in this list originate from one sample, sequenced in a study of blood T cell repertoires in COVID-19. Repertoires were generated with immunoSEQ multiplex PCR, while TCRdb's copy carries only in-frame clones and drops some. The sample carries 300,000 to 400,000 clones, about 87% recorded once. The sample consisted of PBMCs or T cells enriched from blood (not recorded which). The source of these receptors is a man aged 30-40 years who had recovered from COVID-19.

The chain carries TRBV5-6 and TRBJ1-1; D might be TRBD1 (6 bases). The CDR3 covers 16 residues. V was trimmed by 0 bases and J by 5 bases, leaving 17 bases between them. Germline CDR1 reads SGHDT; CDR2 reads YYEEEE. CDR3 in amino acids: CASSLAPRGSRTEAFF. The CDR3 DNA is TGTGCCAGCAGCTTGGCCCCCAGGGGTTCTAGGACTGAAGCTTTCTTT.

The chain couples TRBV2 to TRBJ1-1; possibly TRBD1 for D (5 bases). This CDR3 has 16 residues. Trimming took 5 bases from V and 1 from J, leaving 17 bases between them. Germline assignment: CDR1 SNHLY and CDR2 FYNNEI. CDR3 residues: CASSHLNTGQNTEAFF. In DNA form, the CDR3 reads TGTGCCAGCAGTCACCTTAACACTGGACAGAACACTGAAGCTTTCTTT.

This clone was seen only once. The genes are TRBV21-1 and TRBJ2-7; the table names TRBD1, a call not compared with the DNA. TRBV21-1 is noted as a pseudogene. The CDR3 runs 20 residues. The CDR3 here is CASSKEGAGGKTGETYEQYF. CDR3 sequence (DNA): TGTGCCAGCAGCAAAGAGGGGGCAGGCGGGAAGACAGGGGAAACCTACGAGCAGTACTTC.

V is TRBV27 and J is TRBJ1-1; a weak D match, TRBD1 (6 bases). V shed 3 bases and J shed 6 bases, with 11 bases lying between them. Germline CDR1 MNHEY, CDR2 SMNVEV (reference sequence). The CDR3 has 13 amino acids. The CDR3 protein is CASSFSTGSEAFF. In nucleotides, the CDR3 is TGTGCCAGCAGTTTTTCCACAGGGTCTGAAGCTTTCTTT.

This chain links TRBV12-5 with TRBJ1-1; 9 positions agree with TRBD1. Trimming cost V 6 bases and J 4 bases; bases outside gene matches: 6. The CDR3 spans 14 residues. The V gene's germline CDR1 is LGHNT and CDR2 FRNRAP. CDR3: CASGLGTGLTEAFF. The DNA for the CDR3 is TGTGCTAGTGGCCTAGGGACAGGGCTCACTGAAGCTTTCTTT.

The V and J genes are TRBV3-1 (or the pseudogene TRBV3-2) and TRBJ2-2, with 11 bases matching TRBD1. After removal of 4 bases from V and 5 bases from J, the junction contained 9 bases not matched to a gene. Germline CDR1 and CDR2: LGHDT and YNNKEL (reference sequence). The CDR3 sequence is 17 residues long. The CDR3 sequence is CASSLPGQGADTGELFF. DNA for the CDR3: TGTGCCAGCAGCCTACCCGGACAGGGGGCTGATACCGGGGAGCTGTTTTTT.

CDR3 bases: TGTGCCATCAGGGGGGAAGGGGGCGCTGGAAACACCATATATTTT. Residues: CAIRGEGGAGNTIYF. The chain has TRBV10-3 and TRBJ1-3; TRBD1 matches at 7 bases. The CDR3 length is 15 residues. Germline trimming cut 6 bases from V and 2 bases from J; bases unmatched to any gene: 7. In germline, CDR1 is ENHRY, CDR2 SYGVKD.

The rearrangement links TRBV28 to TRBJ2-1; 8 bases are a match to TRBD1. The CDR3 is made up of 17 amino acids. V shed 7 bases and J 6 bases; nucleotides not matched to a gene: 17. Germline-derived CDR1 and CDR2 are MDHEN and SYDVKM. In DNA, the CDR3 is TGTGCCAGCACAGACAGGTATGGGACAGGCCCCCTCAATGAGCAGTTCTTC. This sequence encodes CASTDRYGTGPLNEQFF.

The J gene is TRBJ2-1, the V gene TRBV10-3, with D hard to call. The CDR3 runs 13 residues. Germline assignment: CDR1 ENHRY and CDR2 SYGVKD. V lost 0 bases and J 4 bases, leaving 4 bases between the germline ends. Here the CDR3 DNA reads TGTGCCATCAGTGAGTCGACATACAATGAGCAGTTCTTC. Protein sequence: CAISESTYNEQFF.

For the CDR3, the DNA is TGTGCCAGCAGCTTAGTGGGCTGGCATGAGCAGTTCTTC. This gives the protein CASSLVGWHEQFF. This chain connects TRBV7-8 to TRBJ2-1, with unresolved D. This CDR3 spans 13 amino acids. V lost 1 base, J lost 8 bases, and 9 bases lay in between. Germline-derived CDR1 and CDR2 are SGHVS and FQNEAQ.

The V call is TRBV6-5, the J call TRBJ1-4; TRBD1 is a possible D gene (6 bases). Trimming removed 0 bases from V and 7 bases from J, with 12 bases in between. Per the germline V gene, CDR1 is MNHEY and CDR2 is SVGAGI. The CDR3 consists of 15 residues. CDR3 protein: CASSYSTQGSEKLFF. In DNA, the CDR3 is TGTGCCAGCAGTTACTCGACACAGGGAAGTGAAAAACTGTTTTTT.

DNA for the CDR3: TGTGCCAGCAGTAGACAGGGGAATCAGCCCCAGCATTTT. Translation gives CASSRQGNQPQHF. The V and J genes are TRBV27 and TRBJ1-5; TRBD1 aligns across 8 bases. V dropped 5 bases and J dropped 4; count of bases not matched to a gene: 1. The germline V gene has CDR1 MNHEY and CDR2 SMNVEV (reference sequence). The CDR3 runs 13 residues.